This T cell receptor beta chain was identified during a study of persistence of HIV-infected CD4 T cells. General observations from the study: Rare CMV-responding cells carrying HIV-1 proviruses were not analyzed separately for TCR. CMV- and Gag-responding cells had lower TCRbeta richness than CD3/CD28-responding cells.

Stimulation used around 9.1 ug/mL lysate from CMV-infected fibroblasts. Responding CD4+ T cells were sorted by upregulation of both CD40 ligand and CD69. For around 19 hours, CD8-depleted PBMCs received anti-CD28/CD49d costimulation, a CD40-blocking antibody and enfuvirtide. This was the immunoSEQ version 4 assay in survey mode. Only in-frame clones appear in the TCRdb table, and some are missing; sequencing was by immunoSEQ multiplex PCR. The repertoire holds more than 15,000 clones, with roughly two thirds as singletons. To note about this clone: The antigen is not known.

Trimming cost V 0 bases and J 6 bases, with 15 bases left between them. The germline V gene encodes CDR1 SGDLS and CDR2 YYNGEE. The CDR3 has 16 amino acids. Sequencing used CD4+ T cells sorted from PBMCs after roughly 18-hour stimulation, obtained from a patient who received antiretroviral therapy. This chain uses TRBV9 with TRBJ2-2; a weak D match, TRBD1 (5 bases). The TCR sequence derives from an adult woman with HIV who was CMV-seropositive. DNA for the CDR3: TGTGCCAGCAGCGTAGAGGCTCCAGGGTGGCCCGGGGAGCTGTTTTTT. This encodes CASSVEAPGWPGELFF.